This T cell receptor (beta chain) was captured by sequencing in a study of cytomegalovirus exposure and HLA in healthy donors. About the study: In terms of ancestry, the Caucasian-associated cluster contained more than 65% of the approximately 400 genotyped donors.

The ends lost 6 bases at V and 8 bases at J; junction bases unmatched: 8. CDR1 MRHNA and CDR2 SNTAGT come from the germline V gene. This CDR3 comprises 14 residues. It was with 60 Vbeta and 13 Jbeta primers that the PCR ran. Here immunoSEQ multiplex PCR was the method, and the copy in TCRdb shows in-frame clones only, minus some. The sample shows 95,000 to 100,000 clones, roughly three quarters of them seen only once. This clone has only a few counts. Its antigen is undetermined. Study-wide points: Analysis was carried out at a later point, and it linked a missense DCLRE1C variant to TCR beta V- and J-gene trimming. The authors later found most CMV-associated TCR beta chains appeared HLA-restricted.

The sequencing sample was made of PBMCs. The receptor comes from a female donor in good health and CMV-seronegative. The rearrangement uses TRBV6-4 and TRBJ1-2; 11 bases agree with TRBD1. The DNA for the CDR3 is TGTGCCAGCAGCCAGGACAGGGGGCAACAGGGCTACACCTTC. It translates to CASSQDRGQQGYTF.